The entry that follows covers one TCR beta chain sequence. Its antigen is as yet unknown. The source of the sample is a study of response to subunit inactivated influenza vaccine. Study observations and caveats: Every seasonal influenza vaccination brings in few new T cells, the authors suggested.

Each CDR3 protein is one row after TCRdb ran MiXCR on the RT-PCR reads. Here the sample spans more than 700,000 distinct CDR3 sequences, around 20% being singletons. The receptor was isolated from a man aged 50 to 59 who received an inactivated influenza vaccine. The sequencing used PBMCs from blood, collected 5 days after vaccination.

The CDR3 coding sequence is TGTGCCAGCAGTGGGCGGGTGAGCTCCTATAATTCACCCCTCCACTTT. Its translation is CASSGRVSSYNSPLHF. The chain is built from TRBV6-1 and TRBJ1-6; D gene uncertain. CDR1 MNHNS and CDR2 SASEGT come from the germline V gene. The CDR3 runs to 16 residues. Trimming removed 4 bases from V and 0 bases from J, with 10 bases in between.